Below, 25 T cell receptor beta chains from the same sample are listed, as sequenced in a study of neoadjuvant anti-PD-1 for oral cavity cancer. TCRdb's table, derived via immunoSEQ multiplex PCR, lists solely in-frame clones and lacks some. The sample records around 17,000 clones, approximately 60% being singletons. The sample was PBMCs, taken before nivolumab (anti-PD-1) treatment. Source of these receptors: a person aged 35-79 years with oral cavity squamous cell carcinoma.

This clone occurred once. CDR3 DNA: TGCGCCAGCAGCTTGGACGGGAGGGGGACCGGGGAGCTGTTTTTT. Translation: CASSLDGRGTGELFF. J is TRBJ2-2 and V is TRBV5-1; TRBD2 matches 8 bases. Germline CDR1 SGHRS, CDR2 YFSETQ. There are 15 residues in the CDR3. J lost 5 bases, V lost 0 bases, and 3 bases had no gene match. The whole variable domain, remainder taken from reference TRBV5-1 and TRBJ2-2, is KAGVTQTPRYLIKTRGQQVTLSCSPISGHRSVSWYQQTPGQGLQFLFEYFSETQRNKGNFPGRFSGRQFSNSRSEMNVSTLELGDSALYLCASSLDGRGTGELFFGEGSRLTVL.

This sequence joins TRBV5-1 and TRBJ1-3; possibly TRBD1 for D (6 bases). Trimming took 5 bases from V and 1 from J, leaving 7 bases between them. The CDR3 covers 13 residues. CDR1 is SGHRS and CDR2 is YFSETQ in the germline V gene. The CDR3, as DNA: TGCGCCAGCAGAGGGGGTTCTGGAAACACCATATATTTT. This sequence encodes CASRGGSGNTIYF.

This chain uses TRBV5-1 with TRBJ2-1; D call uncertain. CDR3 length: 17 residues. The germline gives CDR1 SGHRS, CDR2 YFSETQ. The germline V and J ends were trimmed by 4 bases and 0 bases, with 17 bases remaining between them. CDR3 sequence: CASSQPSDASSYNEQFF. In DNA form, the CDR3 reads TGCGCCAGCAGCCAGCCCTCCGACGCGAGCTCCTACAATGAGCAGTTCTTC. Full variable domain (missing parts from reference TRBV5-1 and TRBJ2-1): KAGVTQTPRYLIKTRGQQVTLSCSPISGHRSVSWYQQTPGQGLQFLFEYFSETQRNKGNFPGRFSGRQFSNSRSEMNVSTLELGDSALYLCASSQPSDASSYNEQFFGPGTRLTVL.

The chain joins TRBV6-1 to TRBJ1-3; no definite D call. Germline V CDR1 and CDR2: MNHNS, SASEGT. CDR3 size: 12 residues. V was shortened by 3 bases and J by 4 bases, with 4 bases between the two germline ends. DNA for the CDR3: TGTGCCAGCAGTGACTTCGGAAACACCATATATTTT. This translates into CASSDFGNTIYF.

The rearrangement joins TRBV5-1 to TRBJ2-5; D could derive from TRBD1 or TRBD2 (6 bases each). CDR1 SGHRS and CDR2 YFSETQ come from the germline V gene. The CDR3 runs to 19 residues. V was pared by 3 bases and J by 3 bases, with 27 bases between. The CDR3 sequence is CASSYTGGWGATGEETQYF. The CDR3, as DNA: TGCGCCAGCAGCTACACCGGGGGCTGGGGCGCCACGGGAGAAGAGACCCAGTACTTC.

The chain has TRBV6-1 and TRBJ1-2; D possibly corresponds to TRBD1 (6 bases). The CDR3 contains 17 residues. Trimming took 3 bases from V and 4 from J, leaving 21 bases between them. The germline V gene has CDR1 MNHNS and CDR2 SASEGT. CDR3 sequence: CASSDLVSGEGFYGYTF. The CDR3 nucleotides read TGTGCCAGCAGTGACCTTGTCTCAGGGGAGGGTTTCTATGGCTACACCTTC.

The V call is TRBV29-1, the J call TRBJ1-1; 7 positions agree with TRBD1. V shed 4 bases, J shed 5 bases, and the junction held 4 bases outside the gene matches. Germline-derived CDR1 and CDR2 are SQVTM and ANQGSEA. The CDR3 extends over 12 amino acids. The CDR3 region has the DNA TGCAGCGTTGTGGGGACAGAGACTGAAGCTTTCTTT. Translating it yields CSVVGTETEAFF.

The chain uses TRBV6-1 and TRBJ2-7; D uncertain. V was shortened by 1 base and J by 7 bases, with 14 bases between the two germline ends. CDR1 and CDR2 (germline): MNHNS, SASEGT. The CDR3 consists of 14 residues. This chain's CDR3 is CASSEVSGRQEQYF. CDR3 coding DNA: TGTGCCAGCAGTGAAGTCTCCGGCAGGCAAGAGCAGTACTTC.

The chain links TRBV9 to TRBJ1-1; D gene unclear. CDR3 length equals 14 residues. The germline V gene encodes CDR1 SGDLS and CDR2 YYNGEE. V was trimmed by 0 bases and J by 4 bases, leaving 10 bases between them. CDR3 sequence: CASSVAVGSTEAFF. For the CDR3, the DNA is TGTGCCAGCAGCGTAGCAGTGGGGAGCACTGAAGCTTTCTTT.

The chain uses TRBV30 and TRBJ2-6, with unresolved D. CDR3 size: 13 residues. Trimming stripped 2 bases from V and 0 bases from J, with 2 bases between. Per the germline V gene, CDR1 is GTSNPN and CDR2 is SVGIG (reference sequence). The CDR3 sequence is CAWSSSGANVLTF. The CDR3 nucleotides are TGTGCCTGGAGTAGCTCTGGGGCCAACGTCCTGACTTTC. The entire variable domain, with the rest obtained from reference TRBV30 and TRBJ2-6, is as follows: SQTIHQWPATLVQPVGSPLSLECTVEGTSNPNLYWYRQAAGRGLQLLFYSVGIGQISSEVPQNLSASRPQDRQFILSSKKLLLSDSGFYLCAWSSSGANVLTFGAGSRLTVL.

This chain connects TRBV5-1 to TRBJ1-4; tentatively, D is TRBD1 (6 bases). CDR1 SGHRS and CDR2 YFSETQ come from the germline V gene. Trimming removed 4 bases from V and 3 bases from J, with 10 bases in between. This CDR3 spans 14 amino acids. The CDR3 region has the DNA TGCGCCAGCAGCCTGACAGGCCCTAATGAAAAACTGTTTTTT. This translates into CASSLTGPNEKLFF.

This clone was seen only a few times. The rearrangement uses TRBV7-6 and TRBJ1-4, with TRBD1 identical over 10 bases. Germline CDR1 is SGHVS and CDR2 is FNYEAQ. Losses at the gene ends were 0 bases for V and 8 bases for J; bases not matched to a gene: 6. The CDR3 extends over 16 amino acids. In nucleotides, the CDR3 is TGTGCCAGCAGCTTAGCGCAGGGACAGGGGAACGAAAAACTGTTTTTT. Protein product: CASSLAQGQGNEKLFF.

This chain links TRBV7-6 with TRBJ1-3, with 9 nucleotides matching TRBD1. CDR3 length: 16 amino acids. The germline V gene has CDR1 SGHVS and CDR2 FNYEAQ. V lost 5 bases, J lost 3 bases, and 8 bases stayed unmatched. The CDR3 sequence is CASSLEDRGFGNTIYF. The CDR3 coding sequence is TGTGCCAGCAGCCTAGAGGACAGGGGATTTGGAAACACCATATATTTT.

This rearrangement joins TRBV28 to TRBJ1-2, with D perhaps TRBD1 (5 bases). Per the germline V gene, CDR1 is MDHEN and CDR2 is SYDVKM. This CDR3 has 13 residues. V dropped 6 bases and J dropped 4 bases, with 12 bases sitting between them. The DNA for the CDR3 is TGTGCCAGCAGGAGACAGACACTCTATGGCTACACCTTC. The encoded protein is CASRRQTLYGYTF.

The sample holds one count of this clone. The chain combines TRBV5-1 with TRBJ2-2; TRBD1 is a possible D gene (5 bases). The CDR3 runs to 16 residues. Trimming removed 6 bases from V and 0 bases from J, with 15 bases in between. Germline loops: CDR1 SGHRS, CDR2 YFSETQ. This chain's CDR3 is CASKRKDTTNTGELFF. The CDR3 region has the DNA TGCGCCAGCAAGCGAAAGGACACGACGAACACCGGGGAGCTGTTTTTT.

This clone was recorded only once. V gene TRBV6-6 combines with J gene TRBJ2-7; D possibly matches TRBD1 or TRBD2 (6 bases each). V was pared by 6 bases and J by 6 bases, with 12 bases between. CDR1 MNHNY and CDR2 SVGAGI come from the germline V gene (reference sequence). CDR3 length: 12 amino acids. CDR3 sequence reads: CASRSGGGEQYF. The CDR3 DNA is TGTGCCAGCAGATCTGGAGGGGGCGAGCAGTACTTC.

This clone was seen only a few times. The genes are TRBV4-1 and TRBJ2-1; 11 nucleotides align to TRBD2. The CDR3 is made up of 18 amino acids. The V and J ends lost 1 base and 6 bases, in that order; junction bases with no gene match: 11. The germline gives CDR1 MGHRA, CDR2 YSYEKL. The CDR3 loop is CASSQVDLGLAVSNEQFF. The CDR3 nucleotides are TGCGCCAGCAGCCAAGTGGATCTGGGACTAGCGGTTTCCAATGAGCAGTTCTTC.

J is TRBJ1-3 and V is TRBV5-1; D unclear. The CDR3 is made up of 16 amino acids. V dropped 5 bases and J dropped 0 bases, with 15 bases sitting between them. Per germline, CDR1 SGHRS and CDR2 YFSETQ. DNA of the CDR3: TGCGCCAGCAGTCGAGGAGGGAAGAACTCTGGAAACACCATATATTTT. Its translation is CASSRGGKNSGNTIYF.

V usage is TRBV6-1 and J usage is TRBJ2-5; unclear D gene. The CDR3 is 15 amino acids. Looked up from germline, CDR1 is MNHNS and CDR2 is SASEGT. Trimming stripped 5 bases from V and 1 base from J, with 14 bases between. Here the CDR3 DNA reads TGTGCCAGCAGTTCCCTGGCGACTCTCCAAGAGACCCAGTACTTC. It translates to CASSSLATLQETQYF.

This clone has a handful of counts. CDR3 nucleotide sequence: TGTGCCAGCAACGGTCTCCTCCTCTGGGCTTTCTTT. Translated, it gives CASNGLLLWAFF. The chain joins TRBV6-7 to TRBJ1-1; D not resolved. TRBV6-7 is noted as an ORF with a role that remains uncertain. The CDR3 extends over 12 amino acids. V was shortened by 7 bases and J by 11 bases, with 17 bases between the two germline ends.

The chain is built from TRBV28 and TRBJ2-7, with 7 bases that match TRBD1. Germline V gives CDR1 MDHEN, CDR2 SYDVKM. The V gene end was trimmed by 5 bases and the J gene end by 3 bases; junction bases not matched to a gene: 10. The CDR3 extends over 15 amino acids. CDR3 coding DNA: TGTGCCAGCAGTAGAAGCTCGACAGGGAGCTACGAGCAGTACTTC. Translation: CASSRSSTGSYEQYF.

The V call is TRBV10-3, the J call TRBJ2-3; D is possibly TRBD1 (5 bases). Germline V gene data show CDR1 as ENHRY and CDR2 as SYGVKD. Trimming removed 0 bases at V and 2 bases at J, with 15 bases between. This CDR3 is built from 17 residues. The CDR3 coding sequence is TGTGCCATCAGTGAGTCTGGTCCGGCAGGGATCACAGATACGCAGTATTTT. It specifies CAISESGPAGITDTQYF.

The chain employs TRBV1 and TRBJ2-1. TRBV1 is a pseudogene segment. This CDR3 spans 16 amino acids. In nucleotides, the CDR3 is TGCACCAGCAGCCCACTGTGCGGTGGGACCTACAATGAGCAGTTCTTC. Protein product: CTSSPLCGGTYNEQFF.

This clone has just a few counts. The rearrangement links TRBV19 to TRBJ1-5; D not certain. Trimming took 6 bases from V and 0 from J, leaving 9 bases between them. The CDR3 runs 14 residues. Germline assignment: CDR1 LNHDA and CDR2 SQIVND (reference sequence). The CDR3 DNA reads TGTGCCAGTAGAGGAGAGGTTAGCAATCAGCCCCAGCATTTT. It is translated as CASRGEVSNQPQHF.

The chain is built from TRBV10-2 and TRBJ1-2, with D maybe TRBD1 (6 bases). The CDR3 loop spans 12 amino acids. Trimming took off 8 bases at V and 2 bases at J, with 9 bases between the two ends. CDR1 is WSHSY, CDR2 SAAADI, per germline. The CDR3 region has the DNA TGCGCCAGCGCTACAGGGAACTATGGCTACACCTTC. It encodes CASATGNYGYTF.